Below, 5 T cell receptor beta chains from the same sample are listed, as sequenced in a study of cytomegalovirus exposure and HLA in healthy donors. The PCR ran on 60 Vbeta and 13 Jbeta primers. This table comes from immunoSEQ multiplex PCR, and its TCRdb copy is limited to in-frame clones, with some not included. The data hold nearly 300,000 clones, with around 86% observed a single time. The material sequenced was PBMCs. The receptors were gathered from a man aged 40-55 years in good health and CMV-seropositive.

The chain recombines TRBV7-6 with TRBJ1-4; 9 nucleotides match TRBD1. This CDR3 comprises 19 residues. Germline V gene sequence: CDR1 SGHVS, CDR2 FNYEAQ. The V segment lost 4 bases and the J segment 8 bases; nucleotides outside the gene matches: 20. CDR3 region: CASSYQPGTGPSKGEKLFF. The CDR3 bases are TGTGCCAGCAGCTACCAACCCGGGACAGGGCCATCGAAAGGGGAAAAACTGTTTTTT.

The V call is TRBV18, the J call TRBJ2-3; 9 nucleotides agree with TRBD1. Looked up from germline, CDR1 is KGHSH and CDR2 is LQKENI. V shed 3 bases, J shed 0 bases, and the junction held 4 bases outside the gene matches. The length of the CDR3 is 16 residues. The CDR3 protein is CASSPLGQGSTDTQYF. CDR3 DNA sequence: TGTGCCAGCTCACCGCTAGGACAGGGGAGCACAGATACGCAGTATTTT.

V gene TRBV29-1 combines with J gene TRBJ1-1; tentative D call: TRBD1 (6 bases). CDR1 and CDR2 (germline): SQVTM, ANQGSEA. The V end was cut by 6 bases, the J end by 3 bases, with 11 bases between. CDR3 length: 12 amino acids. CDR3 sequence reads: CSVQGRDTEAFF. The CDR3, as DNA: TGCAGCGTACAGGGACGGGACACTGAAGCTTTCTTT. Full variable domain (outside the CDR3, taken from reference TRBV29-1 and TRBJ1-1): SAVISQKPSRDICQRGTSLTIQCQVDSQVTMMFWYRQQPGQSLTLIATANQGSEATYESGFVIDKFPISRPNLTFSTLTVSNMSPEDSSIYLCSVQGRDTEAFFGQGTRLTVV.

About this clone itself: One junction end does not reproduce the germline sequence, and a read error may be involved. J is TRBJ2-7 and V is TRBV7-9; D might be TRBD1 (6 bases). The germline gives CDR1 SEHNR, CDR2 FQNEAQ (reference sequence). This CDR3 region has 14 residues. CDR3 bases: TGTTCCAGCAGCTTCGGCCAAGGGGGATACGAGCAGTACTTC. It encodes CSSSFGQGGYEQYF.

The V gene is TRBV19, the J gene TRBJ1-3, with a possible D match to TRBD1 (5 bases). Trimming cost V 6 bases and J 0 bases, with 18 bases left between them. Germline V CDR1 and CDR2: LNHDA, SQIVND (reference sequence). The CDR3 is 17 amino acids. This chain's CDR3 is CASRTSAGRSSGNTIYF. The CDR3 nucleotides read TGTGCCAGTAGGACCTCGGCGGGGCGGAGCTCTGGAAACACCATATATTTT.